This T cell receptor beta chain was identified in a study of tumor-infiltrating lymphocytes in localized non-small cell lung cancer. Looking at the study overall: Some samples were collected after neoadjuvant chemotherapy; smokers, never-smokers and several histologies were included.

The count of this clone is one. Sequencing used immunoSEQ multiplex PCR; TCRdb keeps in-frame clones, though not all of them. The table has around 16,000 clones, 65% to 85% seen once. Trimming removed 4 bases at V and 5 bases at J, with 11 bases between. The V gene's germline CDR1 is MNHNS and CDR2 SASEGT. CDR3 length: 13 residues. The rearrangement links TRBV6-1 to TRBJ1-2; weak D call: TRBD1 (5 bases). The sequence came from a human donor with non-small cell lung cancer. The sequencing input was lung tumor tissue. CDR3 loop: CASSGDPLYGYTF. CDR3 DNA sequence: TGTGCCAGCAGTGGGGACCCGTTATATGGCTACACCTTC.